The 21 T cell receptor beta chains below come from one sample, sequenced in a study of T-cell reconstitution after alpha-beta-depleted transplantation in children. Unique molecular identifiers were used to barcode this TCRbeta library. Using its own MiXCR run on the PCR reads, TCRdb lists one record per CDR3 protein. This sample has around 800,000 distinct CDR3 sequences, with roughly 15% found just once. Specimen: PBMCs, mostly from graft donor cells, collected 360 days after TCRalphabeta/CD19-depleted stem cell transplant. Every receptor here comes from a male patient aged 10 to 17 who had a stem cell transplant for acute lymphoblastic leukemia, so the T cells may come from the graft donor.

This clonotype was seen a few times. The chain joins TRBV7-9 to TRBJ2-1; tentative D call: TRBD1 (5 bases). Germline assignment: CDR1 SEHNR and CDR2 FQNEAQ (reference sequence). V lost 9 bases and J 5 bases, leaving 14 bases between the germline ends. The CDR3 contains 13 residues. This CDR3 is CARGDSANNEQFF. CDR3 nucleotide sequence: TGTGCCAGAGGAGACAGTGCCAACAATGAGCAGTTCTTC.

The chain links TRBV27 to TRBJ2-7, with 10 nucleotides matching TRBD1. Trimming at V came to 2 bases and at J to 3 bases, leaving 16 bases not matched to a gene. Germline assignment: CDR1 MNHEY and CDR2 SMNVEV (reference sequence). The CDR3 has 19 amino acids. CDR3 sequence: CASSLGYGQGGGTYYEQYF. CDR3 sequence (DNA): TGTGCCAGCAGTTTAGGATACGGACAGGGGGGCGGGACTTACTACGAGCAGTACTTC.

This clonotype was seen only a few times. This sequence joins TRBV27 and TRBJ1-2; 8 nucleotides match TRBD1. The V gene end was trimmed by 8 bases and the J gene end by 7 bases; junction bases not matched to a gene: 9. Germline V gives CDR1 MNHEY, CDR2 SMNVEV (reference sequence). This CDR3 has 13 residues. As DNA, the CDR3 is TGTGCCAGCGGACAGGGAGTTTCACTTGGCTACACCTTC. Amino acid sequence: CASGQGVSLGYTF.

This chain links TRBV5-1 with TRBJ1-6; weak D call: TRBD1 (5 bases). The CDR3 contains 15 residues. Trimming cost V 2 bases and J 10 bases, with 16 bases left between them. Looked up from germline, CDR1 is SGHRS and CDR2 is YFSETQ. The CDR3 DNA reads as TGCGCCAGCAGCTTTGAGGGTTATCGGGACTCACCCCTCCACTTT. Encoded protein: CASSFEGYRDSPLHF.

There are many counts of this clonotype. V usage is TRBV28 and J usage is TRBJ1-5; D is unresolved. Germline V gene data show CDR1 as MDHEN and CDR2 as SYDVKM. This CDR3 region has 15 residues. Trimming left V 3 bases short and J 1 base short, with 10 bases between. CDR3 sequence (DNA): TGTGCCAGCAGTTTGGGTAGGAAAAGCAATCAGCCCCAGCATTTT. It translates to CASSLGRKSNQPQHF.

The chain combines TRBV29-1 with TRBJ1-2, with TRBD1 matching 7 bases. The CDR3 is 16 residues long. After removal of 2 bases from V and 5 bases from J, the junction contained 14 bases not matched to a gene. Germline assignment: CDR1 SQVTM and CDR2 ANQGSEA. The CDR3 DNA is TGCAGCGTTGAATGGTGGACAGGCCCGACCCTTTATGGCTACACCTTC. This gives the protein CSVEWWTGPTLYGYTF.

The CDR3, as DNA: TGCGCCAGTGGACTAGCGGGGATGGTTCGCACCGGGGAGCTGTTTTTT. Residues: CASGLAGMVRTGELFF. The gene calls are TRBV5-1 and TRBJ2-2; 12 bases map to TRBD2. Per germline, CDR1 SGHRS and CDR2 YFSETQ. Germline trimming cut 8 bases from V and 4 bases from J; bases unmatched to any gene: 9. The CDR3 has 16 residues.

The V gene is TRBV20-1, the J gene TRBJ2-7; no clear D. The CDR3 runs to 15 residues. Germline V lookup: CDR1 DFQATT, CDR2 SNEGSKA (reference sequence). V was trimmed by 3 bases and J by 3 bases, leaving 18 bases between them. The CDR3 region is CSASWKGSQSYEQYF. For the CDR3, the DNA is TGCAGTGCTAGCTGGAAGGGTAGCCAGAGCTACGAGCAGTACTTC.

The rearrangement joins TRBV29-1 to TRBJ2-1; maybe TRBD2 (6 bases). Germline CDR1 and CDR2: SQVTM and ANQGSEA. The V gene lost 7 bases and the J gene lost 3 bases, with 13 bases spanning the gap. The CDR3 runs 13 residues. The CDR3 bases are TGCAGCGCCCTTCTAGCGAACTACAATGAGCAGTTCTTC. Amino acid sequence: CSALLANYNEQFF.

The V call is TRBV13, the J call TRBJ2-7; possible D gene TRBD1, 6 bases. The CDR3 extends over 15 amino acids. Trimming stripped 5 bases from V and 4 bases from J, with 18 bases between. Germline V gene data show CDR1 as PRHDT and CDR2 as FYEKMQ (reference sequence). CDR3 residues: CASSPRRQADYEQYF. CDR3 sequence (DNA): TGTGCCAGCAGCCCTAGGAGACAGGCTGATTACGAGCAGTACTTC.

The V gene is TRBV7-9, the J gene TRBJ1-2, with a weak D call TRBD1 (6 bases). The CDR3 has 15 amino acids. CDR1 and CDR2 from the germline V gene are SEHNR and FQNEAQ (reference sequence). Trimming removed 3 bases from V and 4 bases from J, with 15 bases in between. Written as DNA, the CDR3 is TGTGCCAGCAGCTTCGAAAGGACAGCCAGCTATGGCTACACCTTC. Translating it yields CASSFERTASYGYTF. Variable domain in full (rest from reference TRBV7-9 and TRBJ1-2): DTGVSQNPRHKITKRGQNVTFRCDPISEHNRLYWYRQTLGQGPEFLTYFQNEAQLEKSRLLSDRFSAERPKGSFSTLEIQRTEQGDSAMYLCASSFERTASYGYTFGSGTRLTVV.

In its sample, this clonotype was seen a few times. CDR3 in DNA: TGCAGCGTTGAGGGCAGGGGGCGGGAGACCCAGTACTTC. Amino acid sequence: CSVEGRGRETQYF. The chain combines TRBV29-1 with TRBJ2-5, with 8 nucleotides matching TRBD1. The CDR3 has 13 amino acids. The germline V gene has CDR1 SQVTM and CDR2 ANQGSEA. Losses at the gene ends were 3 bases for V and 5 bases for J; bases not matched to a gene: 5. The whole variable domain, remainder taken from reference TRBV29-1 and TRBJ2-5, is SAVISQKPSRDICQRGTSLTIQCQVDSQVTMMFWYRQQPGQSLTLIATANQGSEATYESGFVIDKFPISRPNLTFSTLTVSNMSPEDSSIYLCSVEGRGRETQYFGPGTRLLVL.

The chain has TRBV10-3 and TRBJ2-3; D gene unclear. CDR3 length: 13 amino acids. Per germline, CDR1 ENHRY and CDR2 SYGVKD. Trimming removed 4 bases from V and 6 bases from J, with 11 bases in between. The CDR3 DNA follows: TGTGCCATCAGTGGGTTCGGAGTGGATACGCAGTATTTT. This codes for CAISGFGVDTQYF.

This sequence joins TRBV7-6 and TRBJ2-7; D gene unclear. CDR3 length: 13 amino acids. CDR1 SGHVS and CDR2 FNYEAQ come from the germline V gene. V was trimmed by 2 bases and J by 4 bases, leaving 9 bases between them. DNA of the CDR3: TGTGCCAGCAGCTTAAGGGTGTTTTACGAGCAGTACTTC. Protein product: CASSLRVFYEQYF. Filled out from reference TRBV7-6 and TRBJ2-7, the complete variable domain reads GAGVSQSPRYKVTKRGQDVALRCDPISGHVSLYWYRQALGQGPEFLTYFNYEAQQDKSGLPNDRFSAERPEGSISTLTIQRTEQRDSAMYRCASSLRVFYEQYFGPGTRLTVT.

This clonotype was detected a few times. The gene calls are TRBV5-1 and TRBJ1-1, with TRBD1 as a possible D gene (5 bases). CDR3 length: 15 amino acids. From germline, CDR1 is SGHRS and CDR2 YFSETQ. V lost 2 bases and J 5 bases, leaving 16 bases between the germline ends. The CDR3 nucleotides are TGCGCCAGCAGCTTCAGGGCACCCTTAGGGACTGAAGCTTTCTTT. Translating it yields CASSFRAPLGTEAFF.

The V call is TRBV11-2, the J call TRBJ2-2; tentatively, D is TRBD1 or TRBD2 (5 bases each). Trimming removed 5 bases at V and 1 base at J, with 20 bases between. The CDR3 is made up of 18 amino acids. Germline V lookup: CDR1 SGHAT, CDR2 FQNNGV. The chain's CDR3 is CASSNSRGERRNTGELFF. The CDR3 DNA is TGTGCCAGCAGCAACTCCCGAGGGGAGCGGAGGAACACCGGGGAGCTGTTTTTT. The full variable domain, its missing parts supplied by reference TRBV11-2 and TRBJ2-2, is EAGVAQSPRYKIIEKRQSVAFWCNPISGHATLYWYQQILGQGPKLLIQFQNNGVVDDSQLPKDRFSAERLKGVDSTLKIQPAKLEDSAVYLCASSNSRGERRNTGELFFGEGSRLTVL.

This chain links TRBV14 with TRBJ1-1; no reliable D call. In germline, CDR1 is SGHDN, CDR2 FVKESK. V was trimmed by 4 bases and J by 2 bases, leaving 11 bases between them. The CDR3 runs to 14 residues. CDR3 protein: CASSPLQVNTEAFF. The CDR3 DNA follows: TGTGCCAGCAGCCCCTTGCAGGTCAACACTGAAGCTTTCTTT. Supplemented by reference TRBV14 and TRBJ1-1, the full variable domain reads EAGVTQFPSHSVIEKGQTVTLRCDPISGHDNLYWYRRVMGKEIKFLLHFVKESKQDESGMPNNRFLAERTGGTYSTLKVQPAELEDSGVYFCASSPLQVNTEAFFGQGTRLTVV.

This clonotype was seen repeatedly, ten times or more. This rearrangement joins TRBV27 to TRBJ2-7, with D tentatively TRBD1 (5 bases). CDR3 size: 13 residues. V was trimmed by 3 bases and J by 2 bases, leaving 8 bases between them. Looked up from germline, CDR1 is MNHEY and CDR2 is SMNVEV (reference sequence). CDR3 region: CASSFQGPYEQYF. The CDR3 DNA reads as TGTGCCAGCAGTTTTCAGGGCCCCTACGAGCAGTACTTC.

The table lists this clonotype with a few counts. The CDR3 loop is CASSDGLAGLAKNIQYF. As DNA, the CDR3 is TGTGCCAGCAGTGACGGACTAGCAGGATTAGCCAAAAACATTCAGTACTTC. The V gene is TRBV12-3 or TRBV12-4, the J gene TRBJ2-4; 8 bases are shared with TRBD2. This CDR3 spans 17 amino acids. V was clipped by 5 bases and J by 0 bases; unmatched bases: 9.

J is TRBJ2-7 and V is TRBV14; TRBD2 is a possible D gene (5 bases). The germline gives CDR1 SGHDN, CDR2 FVKESK. CDR3 length: 17 residues. V lost 4 bases and J 1 base, leaving 20 bases between the germline ends. The CDR3 DNA reads TGTGCCAGCAGCCCCTATCGACTGGAGGCACGATCCTACGAGCAGTACTTC. Translating it yields CASSPYRLEARSYEQYF.

This clonotype was observed a few times. This CDR3 reads CATRGNLADEQFF. CDR3 bases: TGCGCCACGCGCGGCAACCTAGCCGATGAGCAGTTCTTC. The genes are TRBV5-1 and TRBJ2-1; D perhaps matches TRBD2 (5 bases). Trimming pared 9 bases from V and 8 bases from J, leaving 18 bases between. In germline, CDR1 is SGHRS, CDR2 YFSETQ. The CDR3 runs to 13 residues.